This TCR beta chain was profiled in a study of blood T cell repertoires in COVID-19. At the level of the study: Samples of COVID-19 (acute and convalescent) were obtained from the United States, Italy and Spain.

CDR3 length: 15 residues. Trimming cost V 0 bases and J 6 bases, with 11 bases left between them. CDR1 and CDR2 (germline): KGHSH, LQKENI. Profiling relied on immunoSEQ multiplex PCR, and the TCRdb table lists in-frame clones only, not all of them. In the table there are 130,000 to 150,000 clones, over 75% of which are singletons. The sequenced material came from peripheral blood. The V gene is TRBV18, the J gene TRBJ2-2; the D is unclear. The sequence derives from a man aged 18 to 29 with COVID-19, enrolled during active disease. CDR3 nucleotides: TGTGCCAGCTCACCACCTCTGTCTATGCCCGGGGAGCTGTTTTTT. This translates into CASSPPLSMPGELFF.